The sequence of this T cell receptor beta chain was determined in a study of cytomegalovirus exposure and HLA in healthy donors. In the study overall: The early release's HLA-typed donors yielded tens of millions of unique TCRs.

CDR3 length: 13 amino acids. Deletions cut 6 bases from V and 0 bases from J, with 8 bases between. CDR1 and CDR2 (germline): ENHRY, SYGVKD. The PCR made use of 60 Vbeta and 13 Jbeta primers. Some clones are missing from TCRdb's copy, which holds only in-frame ones; the method was immunoSEQ multiplex PCR. Its table records 100,000 to 150,000 clones. The TCR comes from a woman in her thirties or forties in good health and CMV-seronegative. This sequence joins TRBV10-3 and TRBJ1-1, with D possibly being TRBD1 (5 bases). Sequencing was performed on PBMCs. CDR3 residues: CAISDSLNTEAFF. The CDR3 nucleotides read TGTGCCATCAGCGACAGTCTGAACACTGAAGCTTTCTTT.